This T cell receptor beta chain comes out of a study of blood T cell repertoires in COVID-19. Study-wide context: From the United States, Italy and Spain came samples of acute and convalescent COVID-19.

Only in-frame clones appear in the TCRdb table, and some are missing; sequencing was by immunoSEQ multiplex PCR. The sample shows tens of thousands of clones, approximately 86% of them seen only once. The germline V gene has CDR1 ENHRY and CDR2 SYGVKD. With 4 bases removed from V and 0 bases from J, the gap between germline ends came to 18 bases. The CDR3 is made up of 17 amino acids. The origin of this receptor is a man aged 50 to 60 in a cohort sampled during active COVID-19. The chain combines TRBV10-3 with TRBJ1-1, with a weak D call TRBD1 (5 bases). The specimen sequenced was peripheral blood. DNA for the CDR3: TGTGCCATCAGTGTAGGAGTGGGGCGCGGGATGAACACTGAAGCTTTCTTT. As protein: CAISVGVGRGMNTEAFF.